The 2 T cell receptor beta chains in this list originate from one sample, sequenced in a study of PD-L1 blockade in urothelial cancer. Profiled with immunoSEQ multiplex PCR; TCRdb holds only in-frame clones, not every one. The sample lists approximately 70,000 clones, about 89% occurring once. The source was PBMCs, collected around atezolizumab (anti-PD-L1) treatment. Every receptor here comes from a man in his 60s with urothelial cancer.

V usage is TRBV5-6 and J usage is TRBJ2-7; the match to TRBD1 covers 9 bases. The CDR3 spans 13 residues. Germline assignment: CDR1 SGHDT and CDR2 YYEEEE. The V gene end was trimmed by 0 bases and the J gene end by 7 bases; junction bases not matched to a gene: 2. The CDR3 coding sequence is TGTGCCAGCAGCTTGGACAGGGGGCAGGAGCAGTACTTC. Protein sequence: CASSLDRGQEQYF.

The chain links TRBV7-2 to TRBJ1-5, with a possible D match to TRBD1 (6 bases). Looked up from germline, CDR1 is SGHTA and CDR2 is FQGNSA. The CDR3 has 15 residues. V shed 1 base and J shed 4 bases, with 11 bases lying between them. CDR3 protein: CASSLGDDRNQPQHF. In DNA form, the CDR3 reads TGTGCCAGCAGCTTAGGGGATGACAGGAATCAGCCCCAGCATTTT.